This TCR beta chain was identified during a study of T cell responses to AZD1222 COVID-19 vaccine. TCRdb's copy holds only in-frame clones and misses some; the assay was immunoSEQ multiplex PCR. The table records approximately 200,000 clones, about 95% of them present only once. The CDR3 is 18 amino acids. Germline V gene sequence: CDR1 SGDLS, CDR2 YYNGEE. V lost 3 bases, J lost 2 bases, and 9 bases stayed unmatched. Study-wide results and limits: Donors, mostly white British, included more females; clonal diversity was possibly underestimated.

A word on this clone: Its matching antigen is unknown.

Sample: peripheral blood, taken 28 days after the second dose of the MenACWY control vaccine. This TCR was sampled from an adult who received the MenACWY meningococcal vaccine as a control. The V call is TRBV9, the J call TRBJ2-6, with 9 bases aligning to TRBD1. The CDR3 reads CASSDSGTGPTGANVLTF. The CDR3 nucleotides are TGTGCCAGCAGCGATTCCGGGACAGGGCCTACTGGGGCCAACGTCCTGACTTTC.